The 10 T cell receptor beta chains reported below all come from one sample, sequenced in a study of T cell clonality in common variable immunodeficiency. Data came from immunoSEQ multiplex PCR; TCRdb stores just in-frame clones and leaves some out. The specimen has tens of thousands of clones, none found just once. The specimen was peripheral blood mononuclear cells. These receptors all come from a person between 18 and 70 years old in good health.

There are many counts of this clone. The read comes to an end 3 residues before the CDR3 does, leaving the germline J gene to fill in the end. The chain recombines TRBV7-2 with TRBJ2-7; D not resolved. V shed 5 bases and J shed 6 bases, with 11 bases lying between them. This CDR3 has 12 residues. Germline CDR1 is SGHTA and CDR2 is FQGNSA. CDR3 loop: CASSHAVPEQYF. The part of the CDR3 DNA that was read is TGTGCCAGCAGCCATGCGGTCCCCGAG.

Only a few counts were recorded for this clone. The read ends 3 residues shy of where the CDR3 ends; the end is completed using the germline J gene. The V gene is TRBV2, the J gene TRBJ2-7, with 7 bases fitting TRBD2. J gave up 6 bases and V 8 bases, and 13 bases lay outside the gene matches. The CDR3 sequence is 14 residues long. In germline, CDR1 is SNHLY, CDR2 FYNNEI. CDR3 DNA (partial): TGTGCCAGCCTCTGGGGGGAGGGCTTGGGCGAG. Encoded protein: CASLWGEGLGE. In full, the CDR3 reads CASLWGEGLGEQYF.

This clone has a count of ten or more. The sequence runs out 3 residues before the end of the CDR3; the remainder is reconstructed from the germline J gene. The chain links TRBV5-1 to TRBJ1-5; D might be TRBD1 (5 bases). Germline CDR1 is SGHRS and CDR2 is YFSETQ. The CDR3 loop spans 15 amino acids. Between the trimmed V and J ends, which lost 0 bases and 6 bases, there was a span of 13 bases. CDR3 DNA, as far as it was read: TGCGCCAGCAGCTTGGGACAGACGGGGGGTCAGCCC. Translation gives CASSLGQTGGQP. The CDR3 reads in full as CASSLGQTGGQPQHF.

This clone has ten or more counts. The read terminates 3 residues before the CDR3 end, so the remaining end is supplied by the germline J gene. The V call is TRBV29-1, the J call TRBJ2-7, with a possible D match to TRBD1 (6 bases). Germline V gene data show CDR1 as SQVTM and CDR2 as ANQGSEA. The CDR3 has 14 residues. The V end was cut by 5 bases, the J end by 0 bases, with 14 bases between. The covered CDR3 bases are TGCAGCGTTCGGGCCGGGACAAGCTCCTACGAG. It specifies CSVRAGTSSYE. In full, the CDR3 is CSVRAGTSSYEQYF.

This clone showed up many times. The read ends 3 residues shy of where the CDR3 ends; the end is completed using the germline J gene. The rearrangement links TRBV30 to TRBJ2-2; tentatively, D is TRBD2 (6 bases). CDR1 GTSNPN and CDR2 SVGIG come from the germline V gene (reference sequence). V shed 5 bases and J shed 6 bases, with 16 bases lying between them. The CDR3 covers 14 residues. The CDR3 protein is CAWGAAGGAGELFF. The DNA read from the CDR3 is TGTGCCTGGGGGGCGGCCGGCGGGGCCGGGGAG.

This clone was seen ten or more times. From the germline J gene comes the end of the CDR3, since the read stops 3 residues before it. V is TRBV19 and J is TRBJ2-5; D is possibly TRBD2 (6 bases). The CDR3 contains 15 residues. The V end lost 5 bases, the J end lost 1 base, and 14 bases lay between the germline ends. From germline, CDR1 is LNHDA and CDR2 SQIVND (reference sequence). Partial CDR3 DNA: TGTGCCAGTAGTTTTCAGGGAGGTGGCCAAGAGACC. It yields the protein CASSFQGGGQET. The full CDR3 protein reads CASSFQGGGQETQYF.

This clone was observed many times. The read ends 3 residues before the CDR3 terminus; that terminus is restored from the germline J gene. This rearrangement joins TRBV19 to TRBJ2-2; TRBD1 agrees at 9 bases. J lost 5 bases, V lost 5 bases, and 6 bases had no gene match. The CDR3 is made up of 15 amino acids. Looked up from germline, CDR1 is LNHDA and CDR2 is SQIVND (reference sequence). CDR3 DNA (partial): TGTGCCAGTAGTGTCAGGACAGGGGAAACCGGGGAG. It encodes CASSVRTGETGE. The CDR3 in its entirety is CASSVRTGETGELFF.

A note on this clone: The read comes to an end 3 residues before the CDR3 does, leaving the germline J gene to fill in the end. The rearrangement links TRBV18 to TRBJ2-4; D is unresolved. Germline CDR1 and CDR2: KGHSH and LQKENI. The CDR3 is made up of 12 amino acids. CDR3 amino acids: CASSPAEYGQYF. Partial CDR3 DNA: TGTGCCAGCTCACCAGCGGAATATGGT.

This clone was recorded at least ten times. The observed sequence ends 3 residues before the CDR3 terminus, with the missing tail filled in from the germline J gene. The gene calls are TRBV19 and TRBJ2-5; 7 nucleotides align to TRBD2. The junction had 5 bases not matched to a gene; V was cut back by 3 bases and J by 4 bases. The CDR3 loop spans 14 amino acids. Germline V gene sequence: CDR1 LNHDA, CDR2 SQIVND (reference sequence). The CDR3 spells CASSIEGTIETQYF. The sequenced CDR3 bases are TGTGCCAGTAGTATTGAAGGGACTATAGAGACC.

This clone was recorded many times. The read ends 3 residues shy of where the CDR3 ends; the end is completed using the germline J gene. This chain joins TRBV7-9 and TRBJ2-5, with TRBD1 matching over 7 bases. This CDR3 comprises 12 residues. V lost 8 bases to trimming and J lost 1 base; unmatched junction nucleotides: 1. Germline CDR1 is SEHNR and CDR2 is FQNEAQ (reference sequence). The CDR3 here is CASRDSQETQYF. The sequenced CDR3 bases are TGTGCCAGCCGGGACAGCCAAGAGACC. Filled out from reference TRBV7-9 and TRBJ2-5, the complete variable domain reads DTGVSQNPRHKITKRGQNVTFRCDPISEHNRLYWYRQTLGQGPEFLTYFQNEAQLEKSRLLSDRFSAERPKGSFSTLEIQRTEQGDSAMYLCASRDSQETQYFGPGTRLLVL.